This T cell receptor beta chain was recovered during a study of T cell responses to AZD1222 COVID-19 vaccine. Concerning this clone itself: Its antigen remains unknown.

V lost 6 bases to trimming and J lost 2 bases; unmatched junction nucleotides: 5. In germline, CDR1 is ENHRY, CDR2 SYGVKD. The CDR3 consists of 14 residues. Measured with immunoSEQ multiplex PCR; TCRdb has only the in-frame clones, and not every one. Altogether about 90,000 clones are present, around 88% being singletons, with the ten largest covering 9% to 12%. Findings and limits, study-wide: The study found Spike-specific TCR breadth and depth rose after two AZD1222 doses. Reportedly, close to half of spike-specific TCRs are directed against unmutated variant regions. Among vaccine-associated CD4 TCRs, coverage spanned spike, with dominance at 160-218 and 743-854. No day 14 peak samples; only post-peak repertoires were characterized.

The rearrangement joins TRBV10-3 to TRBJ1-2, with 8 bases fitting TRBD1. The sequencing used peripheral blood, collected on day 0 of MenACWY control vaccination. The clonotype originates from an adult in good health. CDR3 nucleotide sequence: TGTGCCATCAGCGCACAGGGGGTCAACTATGGCTACACCTTC. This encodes CAISAQGVNYGYTF.